This T cell receptor beta chain was captured in a study of T cell changes during pregnancy in multiple sclerosis. TCRdb's copy holds only in-frame clones and misses some; the assay was immunoSEQ multiplex PCR. The sample shows tens of thousands of clones, around 90% of them seen only once. The V segment lost 1 base and the J segment 4 bases; nucleotides outside the gene matches: 7. The CDR3 consists of 18 residues. Germline CDR1 and CDR2: SGHVS and FQNEAQ. The specimen was CD4+ T cells from peripheral blood mononuclear cells, collected in the third trimester of pregnancy. The chain carries TRBV7-8 and TRBJ2-5, with TRBD2 matching 15 bases. The receptor was derived from a female donor in good health, enrolled as a control in a pregnancy study. The CDR3 loop reads CASSLGTSGRAGGETQYF. In DNA form, the CDR3 reads TGTGCCAGCAGCTTAGGGACTAGCGGGAGGGCCGGGGGAGAGACCCAGTACTTC.